This T cell receptor (beta chain) was sequenced in a study of response to subunit inactivated influenza vaccine. TCRdb ran MiXCR on the RT-PCR reads and lists one entry per CDR3 protein. The sample lists about 180,000 distinct CDR3 sequences, around 8.8% occurring once. Study outcomes and limitations: Authors suggested each seasonal flu vaccination may recruit only limited numbers of new T cells.

This clonotype occurred many times. Its antigen is still unknown. The clonotype was recovered from a man aged 50-59 years who received an inactivated influenza vaccine. The sequencing here drew on non-naive T cells sorted from PBMCs, taken on the day of vaccination.

The CDR3 reads CASSARSVQQRHYGYTF. CDR3 DNA: TGTGCCAGCAGCGCGCGCTCGGTCCAGCAACGGCACTATGGCTACACCTTC. The chain has TRBV7-2 and TRBJ1-2, with D unclear. Germline V gene data show CDR1 as SGHTA and CDR2 as FQGNSA. The CDR3 contains 17 residues. Trimming stripped 5 bases from V and 3 bases from J, with 22 bases between.